These 27 T cell receptor beta chains were all obtained from the same sample, sequenced in a study of PD-L1 blockade in urothelial cancer (dated by TCRdb to 2015 to 2018). The time point tag for this specimen amounts to: peripheral blood 6 weeks after treatment start. The library was prepared using the immunoSEQ multiplex PCR assay. TCRdb provides this immuneACCESS table in a form limited to in-frame rearrangements. Some clones are lacking; in checked studies, under half of them reflect an unresolved V gene, and why the rest are absent is not known. The sample profile shows 35,000 to 45,000 clones; around four fifths of them were found once. More than 9% of the sample is taken by the ten largest. This specimen was PBMCs, taken around atezolizumab (anti-PD-L1) treatment. Receptors were obtained from a man aged 35 to 55 with urothelial cancer.

This clone was seen just once. The V and J genes are TRBV30 and TRBJ1-3; perhaps TRBD1 as D (5 bases). V was cut by 6 bases and J by 3 bases, with 12 bases left in between. The length of the CDR3 is 13 residues. Looked up from germline, CDR1 is GTSNPN and CDR2 is SVGIG (reference sequence). This chain's CDR3 is CACSTGGGNTIYF. The CDR3 DNA reads TGTGCCTGTTCAACAGGCGGTGGAAACACCATATATTTT.

This rearrangement joins TRBV9 to TRBJ2-2, with 14 bases lining up with TRBD2. V shed 2 bases and J 4 bases; nucleotides not matched to a gene: 10. Germline V lookup: CDR1 SGDLS, CDR2 YYNGEE. The CDR3 consists of 19 residues. CDR3 protein: CASSVLGLAGAVGTGELFF. CDR3 in DNA: TGTGCCAGCAGCGTCTTGGGACTAGCGGGAGCGGTGGGCACCGGGGAGCTGTTTTTT.

J is TRBJ2-1 and V is TRBV5-4; 7 bases line up with TRBD2. CDR1 is SGHNT, CDR2 YYREEE, per germline (reference sequence). The CDR3 runs to 15 residues. Losses at the gene ends were 7 bases for V and 4 bases for J; bases not matched to a gene: 11. The CDR3 region is CASERPQGGYNEQFF. The DNA of the CDR3 is TGTGCCAGCGAGCGACCGCAGGGAGGGTACAATGAGCAGTTCTTC. The entire variable domain, with the rest obtained from reference TRBV5-4 and TRBJ2-1, is as follows: ETGVTQSPTHLIKTRGQQVTLRCSSQSGHNTVSWYQQALGQGPQFIFQYYREEENGRGNFPPRFSGLQFPNYSSELNVNALELDDSALYLCASERPQGGYNEQFFGPGTRLTVL.

The J gene is TRBJ2-3, the V gene TRBV5-1; 7 positions match TRBD1. The length of the CDR3 is 18 residues. The V gene end was trimmed by 0 bases and the J gene end by 3 bases; junction bases not matched to a gene: 13. Germline V gene lookup returns CDR1 SGHRS and CDR2 YFSETQ. CDR3 protein: CASSLAGSDRVATDTQYF. The DNA of the CDR3 is TGCGCCAGCAGCTTGGCCGGGTCTGACAGGGTAGCGACAGATACGCAGTATTTT.

V is TRBV11-2 and J is TRBJ1-5; tentatively, D is TRBD1 (6 bases). V lost 6 bases to trimming and J lost 4 bases, with 10 bases between them. The CDR3 is made up of 13 amino acids. CDR1 is SGHAT and CDR2 is FQNNGV in the germline V gene. The CDR3 DNA reads as TGTGCCAGCAGTTGGGGGCCTAATCAGCCCCAGCATTTT. As protein: CASSWGPNQPQHF.

This sequence joins TRBV6-5 and TRBJ1-2; D may be TRBD1 (5 bases). Germline V gene lookup returns CDR1 MNHEY and CDR2 SVGAGI. V dropped 6 bases and J dropped 5 bases, with 16 bases sitting between them. The CDR3 is 14 amino acids. The DNA of the CDR3 is TGTGCCAGCAGGGTGGGGCTGGGTCGGTATGGCTACACCTTC. This translates into CASRVGLGRYGYTF.

This chain joins TRBV5-1 and TRBJ2-1; 10 bases align to TRBD1. Trimming took 4 bases from V and 7 from J; bases not matched to a gene: 11. The V gene's germline CDR1 is SGHRS and CDR2 YFSETQ. The CDR3 totals 16 residues. DNA of the CDR3: TGCGCCAGCAGCGGTGGGACAGGGGAATTTAGAAATGAGCAGTTCTTC. It specifies CASSGGTGEFRNEQFF.

This clone is labeled medium-sized. The chain combines TRBV25-1 with TRBJ1-3; TRBD1 matches 7 bases. Germline loops: CDR1 MGHDK, CDR2 SYGVNS. The CDR3 extends over 15 amino acids. J lost 0 bases, V lost 1 base, and 0 bases had no gene match. As DNA, the CDR3 is TGTGCCAGCAGTGAATGGGACAGCTCTGGAAACACCATATATTTT. Translation: CASSEWDSSGNTIYF. Full variable domain (missing parts from reference TRBV25-1 and TRBJ1-3): EADIYQTPRYLVIGTGKKITLECSQTMGHDKMYWYQQDPGMELHLIHYSYGVNSTEKGDLSSESTVSRIRTEHFPLTLESARPSHTSQYLCASSEWDSSGNTIYFGEGSWLTVV.

The chain has TRBV30 and TRBJ1-1; D call uncertain. The CDR3 spans 13 residues. Germline CDR1 and CDR2: GTSNPN and SVGIG (reference sequence). V was pared by 0 bases and J by 1 base, with 6 bases between. DNA for the CDR3: TGTGCCTGGAGTGTACAGAAGAACACTGAAGCTTTCTTT. It specifies CAWSVQKNTEAFF.

In this sample, this clone turned up a few times. The J gene is TRBJ2-3, the V gene TRBV19; D is unclear. V was clipped by 0 bases and J by 5 bases, with 12 bases between them. The CDR3 runs to 15 residues. Per germline, CDR1 LNHDA and CDR2 SQIVND (reference sequence). The CDR3: CASSIDGLPRDTQYF. In DNA, the CDR3 is TGTGCCAGTAGTATAGATGGCCTCCCTAGAGATACGCAGTATTTT. Full variable domain (rest looked up from reference TRBV19 and TRBJ2-3): DGGITQSPKYLFRKEGQNVTLSCEQNLNHDAMYWYRQDPGQGLRLIYYSQIVNDFQKGDIAEGYSVSREKKESFPLTVTSAQKNPTAFYLCASSIDGLPRDTQYFGPGTRLTVL.

The chain links TRBV5-1 to TRBJ1-3, with D possibly matching TRBD1 (5 bases). The CDR3 contains 15 residues. Trimming took 4 bases from V and 0 from J, leaving 11 bases between them. The germline V gene has CDR1 SGHRS and CDR2 YFSETQ. In DNA, the CDR3 is TGCGCCAGCAGCCCGGTGGGGGGCTCTGGAAACACCATATATTTT. This gives the protein CASSPVGGSGNTIYF.

In DNA, the CDR3 is TGTGCCAGCAGTTTATCGAACGGGCTAGCCGGCCGGGAGCAGTTCTTC. Residues: CASSLSNGLAGREQFF. The gene calls are TRBV27 and TRBJ2-1; D perhaps matches TRBD2 (5 bases). The CDR3 is 16 residues long. Trimming removed 0 bases from V and 10 bases from J, with 19 bases in between. Germline V gene sequence: CDR1 MNHEY, CDR2 SMNVEV (reference sequence).

The V call is TRBV19, the J call TRBJ1-3, with TRBD1 matching over 9 bases. Germline-derived CDR1 and CDR2 are LNHDA and SQIVND (reference sequence). Germline trimming cut 7 bases from V and 3 bases from J; bases unmatched to any gene: 7. The CDR3 contains 15 residues. This chain's CDR3 is CASTTTGGLGNTIYF. CDR3 DNA sequence: TGTGCCAGTACTACGACAGGGGGGCTTGGAAACACCATATATTTT.

The V call is TRBV20-1, the J call TRBJ2-1; no clear D gene. This CDR3 has 10 residues. Germline CDR1 reads DFQATT; CDR2 reads SNEGSKA (reference sequence). Trimming shortened V by 6 bases and J by 4 bases, and 4 bases separated the two germline ends. This chain's CDR3 is CSAPYNEQFF. The CDR3 nucleotides read TGCAGTGCCCCTTACAATGAGCAGTTCTTC.

This sequence joins TRBV11-2 and TRBJ2-7; D uncertain. The CDR3 spans 14 residues. V lost 5 bases and J 6 bases, leaving 17 bases between the germline ends. Germline V gene lookup returns CDR1 SGHAT and CDR2 FQNNGV. CDR3 sequence reads: CASSNIRSPFEQYF. CDR3 sequence (DNA): TGTGCCAGCAGCAACATTAGGAGCCCCTTCGAGCAGTACTTC. The whole variable domain, filled in from reference TRBV11-2 and TRBJ2-7, reads EAGVAQSPRYKIIEKRQSVAFWCNPISGHATLYWYQQILGQGPKLLIQFQNNGVVDDSQLPKDRFSAERLKGVDSTLKIQPAKLEDSAVYLCASSNIRSPFEQYFGPGTRLTVT.

The chain has TRBV29-1 and TRBJ1-4; 7 bases are shared with TRBD1. V shed 6 bases and J 6 bases; nucleotides not matched to a gene: 7. Germline-derived CDR1 and CDR2 are SQVTM and ANQGSEA. The CDR3 consists of 13 residues. The chain's CDR3 is CSVRQGGDEKLFF. The CDR3 DNA reads as TGCAGCGTCCGACAGGGTGGTGATGAAAAACTGTTTTTT. The full variable domain, in which reference TRBV29-1 and TRBJ1-4 provide the parts outside the CDR3, is SAVISQKPSRDICQRGTSLTIQCQVDSQVTMMFWYRQQPGQSLTLIATANQGSEATYESGFVIDKFPISRPNLTFSTLTVSNMSPEDSSIYLCSVRQGGDEKLFFGSGTQLSVL.

This chain links TRBV30 with TRBJ2-2; 12 positions match TRBD2. Trimming took 8 bases from V and 4 from J; bases not matched to a gene: 2. CDR1 and CDR2 from the germline V gene are GTSNPN and SVGIG (reference sequence). The CDR3 has 13 amino acids. As DNA, the CDR3 is TGTGCCGGGGGACTAGCGGGCACCGGGGAGCTGTTTTTT. It is translated as CAGGLAGTGELFF.

This chain uses TRBV4-2 with TRBJ2-1, with 11 bases matching TRBD2. CDR1 and CDR2 (germline): LGHNA, YNFKEQ. The CDR3 has 18 amino acids. The J segment lost 4 bases and the V segment lost 0 bases, leaving 8 bases of the junction unmatched. The CDR3 DNA follows: TGTGCCAGCAGCCAAGATGGCGGGACTAGCGGCCATTACAATGAGCAGTTCTTC. Residues: CASSQDGGTSGHYNEQFF.

This clone was observed a single time. The chain joins TRBV7-9 to TRBJ2-5; D is possibly TRBD1 (6 bases). CDR1 is SEHNR, CDR2 FQNEAQ, per germline (reference sequence). V dropped 0 bases and J dropped 5 bases, with 10 bases sitting between them. The CDR3 runs to 14 residues. As DNA, the CDR3 is TGTGCCAGCAGCTTAGCAGGGGGTATGGAGACCCAGTACTTC. This codes for CASSLAGGMETQYF.

The chain has TRBV5-4 and TRBJ2-5; D remains ambiguous. Trimming stripped 1 base from V and 2 bases from J, with 9 bases between. Germline CDR1 and CDR2: SGHNT and YYREEE (reference sequence). The CDR3 loop spans 14 amino acids. CDR3 protein: CASSLRREQETQYF. As DNA, the CDR3 is TGTGCCAGCAGCTTGCGAAGAGAGCAAGAGACCCAGTACTTC.

The V gene is TRBV10-3, the J gene TRBJ1-1; D gene uncertain. The CDR3 loop spans 15 amino acids. The germline V and J ends were trimmed by 0 bases and 1 base, with 9 bases remaining between them. The V gene's germline CDR1 is ENHRY and CDR2 SYGVKD. The CDR3 DNA reads TGTGCCATCAGTGAGTCAGACTTTAGGAACACTGAAGCTTTCTTT. It specifies CAISESDFRNTEAFF.

The V and J genes are TRBV5-8 and TRBJ1-5; maybe TRBD1 (6 bases). Per germline, CDR1 SGHTS and CDR2 YDEGEE. Between the trimmed V and J ends, which lost 1 base and 4 bases, there was a span of 9 bases. The CDR3 is 14 residues long. The CDR3 nucleotides read TGTGCCAGCAGCTTGACAGGGTATAATCAGCCCCAGCATTTT. Translating gives CASSLTGYNQPQHF.

This clone was counted only a few times. The chain uses TRBV10-3 and TRBJ1-1, with D perhaps matching TRBD1 (5 bases). The CDR3 has 12 residues. Trimming removed 4 bases at V and 10 bases at J, with 13 bases between. Germline-derived CDR1 and CDR2 are ENHRY and SYGVKD. For the CDR3, the DNA is TGTGCCATCAGTGGGGTGGGAGGGGCAGCTTTCTTT. The encoded protein is CAISGVGGAAFF.

The chain recombines TRBV5-4 with TRBJ1-1; possibly TRBD1 for D (5 bases). The V gene lost 5 bases and the J gene lost 6 bases, with 17 bases spanning the gap. CDR1 is SGHNT, CDR2 YYREEE, per germline (reference sequence). This CDR3 region has 14 residues. CDR3 sequence (DNA): TGTGCCAGCAGGGCCGACACCCAGGGCCCTGAAGCTTTCTTT. Translating gives CASRADTQGPEAFF.

The rearrangement uses TRBV7-9 and TRBJ1-4; D is perhaps TRBD1 (5 bases). Trimming pared 6 bases from V and 9 bases from J, leaving 20 bases between. The CDR3 covers 15 residues. Germline-derived CDR1 and CDR2 are SEHNR and FQNEAQ (reference sequence). The CDR3 DNA follows: TGTGCCAGCAGTTCGGACAAGGCCATGGGTAAAAAACTGTTTTTT. Its protein is CASSSDKAMGKKLFF.

The chain has TRBV28 and TRBJ2-7; 8 bases fit TRBD1. The CDR3 loop spans 16 amino acids. Germline V gives CDR1 MDHEN, CDR2 SYDVKM. V lost 7 bases to trimming and J lost 3 bases; unmatched junction nucleotides: 14. CDR3 loop: CASTSSRGDRIYEQYF. As DNA, the CDR3 is TGTGCCAGCACCTCTTCGAGGGGGGACAGGATCTACGAGCAGTACTTC.

V gene TRBV15 combines with J gene TRBJ1-5; D unresolved. The germline CDR1 and CDR2 sequences are LNHNV and YYDKDF (reference sequence). The germline V and J ends were trimmed by 1 base and 4 bases, with 11 bases remaining between them. This CDR3 has 15 amino acids. The CDR3: CATSRVGDVNQPQHF. The CDR3 coding sequence is TGTGCCACCAGCAGAGTCGGGGATGTGAATCAGCCCCAGCATTTT.